These 5 T cell receptor beta chains originate from one sample sequenced in a study of cytomegalovirus exposure and HLA in healthy donors. Profiled with immunoSEQ multiplex PCR; TCRdb holds only in-frame clones, not every one. In the table there are about 75,000 clones, over 80% of which are singletons. Sequenced input: PBMCs. Receptors were obtained from a man between 25 and 39 years old in good health and CMV-seronegative.

The V call is TRBV7-9, the J call TRBJ1-4; the D is unclear. CDR1 is SEHNR, CDR2 FQNEAQ, per germline (reference sequence). V was shortened by 1 base and J by 7 bases, with 7 bases between the two germline ends. The CDR3 covers 13 residues. For the CDR3, the DNA is TGTGCCAGCAGCTTAGGTCCTGTTGAAAAACTGTTTTTT. Translated: CASSLGPVEKLFF.

The J gene is TRBJ2-3, the V gene TRBV10-3; 7 nucleotides align to TRBD1. V lost 2 bases and J lost 5; bases outside the gene matches: 7. Germline V gene sequence: CDR1 ENHRY, CDR2 SYGVKD. This CDR3 is 15 amino acids long. The CDR3, as DNA: TGTGCCATCAGTGAGGCCAGGGGGACCGGAGATACGCAGTATTTT. Translating it yields CAISEARGTGDTQYF.

This chain links TRBV7-2 with TRBJ1-1; a possible D gene is TRBD1 (5 bases). V lost 7 bases to trimming and J lost 1 base, with 10 bases between them. CDR1 and CDR2 (germline): SGHTA, FQGNSA. The CDR3 loop spans 13 amino acids. The CDR3, as DNA: TGTGCCAGCACCTTGACAGCGAACACTGAAGCTTTCTTT. It yields the protein CASTLTANTEAFF. Based on the CDR3 plus reference TRBV7-2 and TRBJ1-1, the full variable domain is GAGVSQSPSNKVTEKGKDVELRCDPISGHTALYWYRQSLGQGLEFLIYFQGNSAPDKSGLPSDRFSAERTGGSVSTLTIQRTQQEDSAVYLCASTLTANTEAFFGQGTRLTVV.

The chain links TRBV30 to TRBJ2-3; D gene uncertain. Germline CDR1 is GTSNPN and CDR2 is SVGIG (reference sequence). CDR3 size: 11 residues. V was clipped by 0 bases and J by 7 bases, with 5 bases between them. CDR3 residues: CAWSVLNTQYF. The CDR3 DNA sequence: TGTGCCTGGAGTGTACTTAATACGCAGTATTTT.

The chain combines TRBV13 with TRBJ1-2, with D uncertain. Trimming removed 5 bases from V and 3 bases from J, with 10 bases in between. The germline V gene encodes CDR1 PRHDT and CDR2 FYEKMQ (reference sequence). The CDR3 contains 13 residues. This CDR3 reads CASSPSGYYGYTF. In nucleotides, the CDR3 is TGTGCCAGCAGCCCATCGGGGTACTATGGCTACACCTTC.